This T cell receptor (beta chain) was obtained from a study of OX40 agonist ivuxolimab in advanced cancers. Background on the study: Three patients, one with hepatocellular carcinoma and two with cutaneous melanoma, achieved partial responses. Study results and limitations: Among some nonresponders, normalized T-cell clonal expansion was also low. Expanded peripheral T cells had an undetermined antigen specificity.

The table came from immunoSEQ multiplex PCR; TCRdb's copy has only in-frame clones and leaves some out. The sample lists about 60,000 clones, about 85% occurring once. A note on this clone: Its antigen remains unknown.

This CDR3 contains 13 residues. The germline V gene has CDR1 SQVTM and CDR2 ANQGSEA. V lost 4 bases, J lost 7 bases, and 16 bases lay in between. Any history of autoimmune disease or systemic immunosuppression disqualified patients. This chain connects TRBV29-1 to TRBJ1-2, with D possibly being TRBD1 (5 bases). The sample here was CD4+ or CD8+ T cells sorted from blood, taken in a trial of the OX40 agonist ivuxolimab. This clonotype was sampled from an adult with an advanced solid tumor such as melanoma, head and neck, liver or kidney cancer. The CDR3 DNA sequence: TGCAGCGTTGCCGGCAGGGTGAGGGTTGGCTACACCTTC. Protein: CSVAGRVRVGYTF.